The source of this T cell receptor (beta chain) is a study of post-analysis software for immune sequencing data (dated by TCRdb to between 2014 and 2016). In the study overall: The recorded disease courses included relapsing-remitting, secondary progressive and progressive-relapsing multiple sclerosis, and some patients had no subtype annotation. The patient repertoires were compared against some twelve previously published healthy control repertoires obtained from donors aged 6 to 25 years. A subset of samples was prepared in parallel using single-end sample barcoding, then pooled and co-amplified after Illumina adapter ligation.

With respect to this clonotype: The antigen this receptor binds is unknown. No much larger clone is present one base from it, and per-base qualities are unavailable.

Beyond this particular receptor, the publication reports: Strong co-clustering of samples prepared in the same batch was shown by direct clustering with F measure, prompting a batch-effect correction. Significantly lower normalized Chao1 diversity was found in multiple sclerosis patients than in controls, suggesting substantial peripheral T-cell clonal expansion. The control group was slightly older than the multiple sclerosis patient group.

Library preparation employed PCR. Sequencer: Illumina HiSeq 2500. To reduce PCR and sequencing biases, unique molecular identifiers were built into the TCR beta cDNA libraries. Per 1 to 10 million input T cells, some 500,000 cDNA molecules were obtained, such that each molecule approximated one T cell. The same protocol used for the earlier healthy control dataset was applied to prepare and sequence the patient libraries. Samples belonging to the same batch were prepared together, multiplexed and sequenced on a shared HiSeq lane. The study's own analysis went as follows. MIGEC was used to process the raw barcoded reads, and molecular identifier groups with only a single read were discarded before consensus assembly and CDR3 extraction. VDJtools was used for post-analysis of the clonotype tables, and diversity was normalized by down-sampling every dataset to the size of the smallest sample. To correct batch-related cross-sample contamination, repertoire overlap clustering matched CDR3 amino acid sequences but not nucleotide sequences. The raw public data were reprocessed by TCRdb itself: fastp quality trimming at Q25, MiXCR clonotype calling, in-frame beta chains only. Duplicate CDR3 protein sequences are folded into a single record with the most common DNA and genes. These V and J calls rely on TCRdb rather than the paper's analysis. The sample table lists hundreds of thousands of distinct CDR3 sequences, approximately 60% of them with a count of one. The top ten constitute roughly 12% of the sample.

To demonstrate the VDJtools post-analysis software, TCR beta repertoires were profiled from the peripheral blood of 10 to 15 young patients with multiple sclerosis. The multiple sclerosis patients were children and adolescents ranging in age from roughly 6 to 16 years. The sample taken for sequencing was blood. The origin of this receptor is a girl aged 2 to 9 with multiple sclerosis.

CDR3 sequence: CASSLGGQGPSYEQYF. The DNA sequence is given as TGTGCCAGCAGCTTAGGAGGACAGGGCCCATCCTACGAGCAGTACTTC. The V and J segments used are TRBV13 and TRBJ2-7; the junction holds 8 bases that match TRBD1. CDR1 and CDR2 (PRHDT, FYEKMQ) derive from the germline V gene (reference sequence). Counted from cysteine to phenylalanine, this CDR3 has 16 amino acids. The sequence is cut down to CDR3 DNA, 48 bases in frame from base 1. V lost 0 bases and J lost 1 base, and the count of bases not matched to a germline gene is 5.